The clone carrying this TCR beta chain was seen only a few times. This specimen comes from a study of blood T cells in healthy people across ages. With a J-beta primer mix and a sample-barcoded 5' primer, a second PCR ran about 6 to 11 cycles. MiXCR was run by TCRdb on the 5' RACE reads, yielding one entry per CDR3 protein. The table has around 700,000 distinct CDR3 sequences, roughly 25% seen once. Germline assignment: CDR1 SGHAT and CDR2 FQNNGV. CDR3 size: 16 residues. Trimming pared 1 base from V and 0 bases from J, leaving 9 bases between. A further study also used this sample, focusing on T cells of mothers and their children.

This chain joins TRBV11-2 and TRBJ1-4; D is uncertain. The sequenced sample was blood. This TCR came from a boy aged 10-17 years in good health. The CDR3 spells CASSLVLGATNEKLFF. Written as DNA, the CDR3 is TGTGCCAGCAGCTTAGTACTCGGGGCAACTAATGAAAAACTGTTTTTT.